This record concerns one T cell receptor beta chain sequence. Its antigen is not known. From germline, CDR1 is SGHTA and CDR2 FQGNSA. V was pared by 0 bases and J by 6 bases, with 9 bases between. The CDR3 loop spans 14 amino acids. Russia was home to the donors, healthy Caucasian individuals aged 6 to 90. This record comes from a study of blood T cells in healthy people across ages. General study results and limits: Aged donors had fewer naive CD4+ cells and lower diversity than long-lived donors.

Primers used in a second PCR of roughly 6 to 11 cycles were a sample-barcoded 5' primer and a J-beta primer mix. Each cDNA molecule was tagged by a template-switch adaptor that had 12 random nucleotides. CDR3-containing paired-end reads numbered at least 2.5 million in each sample. MiXCR, applied by TCRdb to the 5' RACE reads, yields one record per CDR3 protein. The sample lists about 1.5 million distinct CDR3 sequences, roughly 43% seen once, with about 4% in the top ten. Sequenced sample: blood. The rearrangement joins TRBV7-2 to TRBJ2-1; D ambiguous. The sequence derives from a woman under 30 in good health. DNA for the CDR3: TGTGCCAGCAGCTTAGCGCTTCTGGGCAATGAGCAGTTCTTC. Its protein product is CASSLALLGNEQFF.